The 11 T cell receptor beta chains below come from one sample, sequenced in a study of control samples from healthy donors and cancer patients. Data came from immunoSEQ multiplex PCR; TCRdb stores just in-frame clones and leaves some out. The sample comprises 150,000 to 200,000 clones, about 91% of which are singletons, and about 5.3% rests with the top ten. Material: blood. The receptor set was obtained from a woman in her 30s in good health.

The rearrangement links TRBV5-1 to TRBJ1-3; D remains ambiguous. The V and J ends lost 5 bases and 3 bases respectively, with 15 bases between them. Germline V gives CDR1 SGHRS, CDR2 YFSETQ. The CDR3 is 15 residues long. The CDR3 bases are TGCGCCAGCAGAAAGGGAGGGATGGATGGAAACACCATATATTTT. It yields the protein CASRKGGMDGNTIYF. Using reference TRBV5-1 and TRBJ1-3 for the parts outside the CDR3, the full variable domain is KAGVTQTPRYLIKTRGQQVTLSCSPISGHRSVSWYQQTPGQGLQFLFEYFSETQRNKGNFPGRFSGRQFSNSRSEMNVSTLELGDSALYLCASRKGGMDGNTIYFGEGSWLTVV.

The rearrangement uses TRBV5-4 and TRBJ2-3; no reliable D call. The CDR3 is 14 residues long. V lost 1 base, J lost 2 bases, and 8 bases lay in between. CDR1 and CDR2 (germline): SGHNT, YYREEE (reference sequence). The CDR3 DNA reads TGTGCCAGCAGCTTGAGTCAAACCACAGATACGCAGTATTTT. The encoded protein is CASSLSQTTDTQYF.

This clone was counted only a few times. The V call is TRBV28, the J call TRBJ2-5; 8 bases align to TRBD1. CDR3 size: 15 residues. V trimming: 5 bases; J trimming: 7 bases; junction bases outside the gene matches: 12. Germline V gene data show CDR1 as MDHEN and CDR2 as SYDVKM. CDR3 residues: CASSQVPGQALTQYF. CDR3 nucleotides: TGTGCCAGCAGTCAAGTCCCGGGACAGGCCCTGACCCAGTACTTC.

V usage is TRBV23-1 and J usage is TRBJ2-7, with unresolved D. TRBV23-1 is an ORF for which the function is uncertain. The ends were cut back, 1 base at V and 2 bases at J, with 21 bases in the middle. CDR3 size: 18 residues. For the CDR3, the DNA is TGCGCCAGCAGTCAATTAAGGTCCCCAGACCGTTACACCTACGAGCAGTACTTC. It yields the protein CASSQLRSPDRYTYEQYF.

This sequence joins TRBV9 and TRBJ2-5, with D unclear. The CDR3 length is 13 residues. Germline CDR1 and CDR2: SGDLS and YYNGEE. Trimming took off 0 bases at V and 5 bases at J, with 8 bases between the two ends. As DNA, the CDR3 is TGTGCCAGCAGCGTAGATGTGGGGGAGACCCAGTACTTC. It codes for CASSVDVGETQYF.

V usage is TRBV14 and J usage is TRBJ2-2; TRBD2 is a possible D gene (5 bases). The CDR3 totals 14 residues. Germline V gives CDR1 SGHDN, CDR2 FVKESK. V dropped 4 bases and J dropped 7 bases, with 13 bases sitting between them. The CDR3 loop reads CASSLLGGGGELFF. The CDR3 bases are TGTGCCAGCAGCCTCCTCGGAGGTGGCGGGGAGCTGTTTTTT.

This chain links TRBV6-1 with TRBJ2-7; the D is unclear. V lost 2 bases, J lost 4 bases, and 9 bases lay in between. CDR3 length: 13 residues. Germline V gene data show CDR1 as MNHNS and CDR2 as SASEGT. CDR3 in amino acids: CASSELATYEQYF. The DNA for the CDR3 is TGTGCCAGCAGTGAACTTGCGACTTACGAGCAGTACTTC.

CDR3 sequence reads: CASGAGLWGANTEAFF. CDR3 DNA: TGTGCCAGCGGGGCTGGCCTTTGGGGCGCAAACACTGAAGCTTTCTTT. The rearrangement links TRBV28 to TRBJ1-1, with D tentatively TRBD1 (5 bases). Trimming removed 8 bases at V and 2 bases at J, with 21 bases between. From germline, CDR1 is MDHEN and CDR2 SYDVKM. CDR3 length: 16 residues.

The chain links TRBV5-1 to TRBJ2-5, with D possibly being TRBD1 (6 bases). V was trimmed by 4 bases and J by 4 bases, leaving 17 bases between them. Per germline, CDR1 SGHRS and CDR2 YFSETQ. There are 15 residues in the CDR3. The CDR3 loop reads CASSRGVPGAETQYF. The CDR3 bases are TGCGCCAGCAGCCGTGGTGTCCCAGGGGCAGAGACCCAGTACTTC.

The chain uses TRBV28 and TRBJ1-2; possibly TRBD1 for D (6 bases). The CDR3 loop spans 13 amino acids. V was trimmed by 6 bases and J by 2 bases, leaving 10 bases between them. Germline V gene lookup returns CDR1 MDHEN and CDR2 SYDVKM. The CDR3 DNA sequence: TGTGCCAGCAGAATGACAGGAAACTATGGCTACACCTTC. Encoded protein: CASRMTGNYGYTF.

The CDR3 loop is CATAAGANTGELFF. The CDR3 region has the DNA TGTGCCACCGCGGCGGGGGCGAACACCGGGGAGCTGTTTTTT. This chain links TRBV15 with TRBJ2-2, with TRBD2 identical over 7 bases. Germline V gene sequence: CDR1 LNHNV, CDR2 YYDKDF (reference sequence). With V trimmed by 8 bases and J by 0 bases, 3 bases remained unmatched. This CDR3 has 14 residues. Supplemented by reference TRBV15 and TRBJ2-2, the full variable domain reads DAMVIQNPRYQVTQFGKPVTLSCSQTLNHNVMYWYQQKSSQAPKLLFHYYDKDFNNEADTPDNFQSRRPNTSFCFLDIRSPGLGDTAMYLCATAAGANTGELFFGEGSRLTVL.